Below, 22 T cell receptor beta chains from the same sample are listed, as sequenced in a study of beta chain features in type 1 diabetes (dated 2018 in TCRdb). On the study overall, not on this receptor specifically: Type 1 diabetes patients showed a moderate but significant shortening of TCRB CDR3 length in all four CD4+ subsets.

The antigens these receptors bind are not known. Receptors were amplified or captured by the immunoSEQ multiplex PCR assay. All of the isolated RNA was reverse transcribed with the High Capacity cDNA Reverse Transcription Kit, so expressed TCRB transcripts were sequenced. In its TCRdb copy, this immuneACCESS table keeps in-frame sequences only and misses some clones. Where compared with another copy, unresolved V genes explain less than half of these, and the others have no known cause. Across this sample there are approximately 240,000 clones, with roughly 16% seen only once. The top ten clones comprise approximately 0.086% of the sample. Specimen: naive CD4+ T cells from blood. This specimen's cell subset or site label, interpreted: true naive CD4+ T cells. The receptors shown here come from a man aged 25-45 years with type 1 diabetes.

The rearrangement joins TRBV9 to TRBJ2-3; D may be TRBD2 (5 bases). V was trimmed by 0 bases and J by 0 bases, leaving 11 bases between them. The CDR3 loop spans 16 amino acids. Germline V gene sequence: CDR1 SGDLS, CDR2 YYNGEE. The CDR3, as DNA: TGTGCCAGCAGCGTAGGGGGTAGCGCGAGCACAGATACGCAGTATTTT. It translates to CASSVGGSASTDTQYF.

The chain carries TRBV5-1 and TRBJ2-1; 7 nucleotides line up with TRBD2. V was clipped by 0 bases and J by 3 bases; unmatched bases: 3. Germline CDR1 and CDR2: SGHRS and YFSETQ. The CDR3 consists of 15 residues. CDR3 sequence (DNA): TGCGCCAGCAGCTTGGAGGGAGGGTTCTACAATGAGCAGTTCTTC. Encoded protein: CASSLEGGFYNEQFF. The full variable domain, completed using reference TRBV5-1 and TRBJ2-1, is KAGVTQTPRYLIKTRGQQVTLSCSPISGHRSVSWYQQTPGQGLQFLFEYFSETQRNKGNFPGRFSGRQFSNSRSEMNVSTLELGDSALYLCASSLEGGFYNEQFFGPGTRLTVL.

This chain connects TRBV25-1 to TRBJ1-4, with D hard to call. V dropped 4 bases and J dropped 3 bases, with 12 bases sitting between them. The length of the CDR3 is 15 residues. In germline, CDR1 is MGHDK, CDR2 SYGVNS. The CDR3 nucleotides read TGTGCCAGCAGTGGGACGACTGATCCTAATGAAAAACTGTTTTTT. This codes for CASSGTTDPNEKLFF.

The V and J genes are TRBV4-3 and TRBJ2-2; no clear D gene. Deletions cut 0 bases from V and 5 bases from J, with 10 bases between. The length of the CDR3 is 15 residues. Germline V gene lookup returns CDR1 LGHNA and CDR2 YSLEER. As DNA, the CDR3 is TGCGCCAGCAGCCAAGAGCGACCCTTTACCGGGGAGCTGTTTTTT. Translating it yields CASSQERPFTGELFF.

J is TRBJ2-3 and V is TRBV28; 7 bases agree with TRBD2. Trimming at V came to 9 bases and at J to 1 base, leaving 4 bases not matched to a gene. Germline V lookup: CDR1 MDHEN, CDR2 SYDVKM. The CDR3 has 13 residues. CDR3 in DNA: TGTGCCAGTAAGCGGGAACGCACAGATACGCAGTATTTT. Translated, it gives CASKRERTDTQYF. Full variable domain (outside the CDR3, taken from reference TRBV28 and TRBJ2-3): DVKVTQSSRYLVKRTGEKVFLECVQDMDHENMFWYRQDPGLGLRLIYFSYDVKMKEKGDIPEGYSVSREKKERFSLILESASTNQTSMYLCASKRERTDTQYFGPGTRLTVL.

The chain couples TRBV7-9 to TRBJ1-1; D ambiguous. Germline assignment: CDR1 SEHNR and CDR2 FQNEAQ (reference sequence). V lost 1 base, J lost 5 bases, and 8 bases lay in between. The CDR3 sequence is 13 residues long. The CDR3 loop is CASSLGELTEAFF. As DNA, the CDR3 is TGTGCCAGCAGCTTAGGAGAGCTTACTGAAGCTTTCTTT.

This chain's CDR3 is CAWSMYGNYGYTF. The CDR3 DNA reads as TGTGCCTGGAGTATGTACGGAAACTATGGCTACACCTTC. The chain uses TRBV30 and TRBJ1-2; no firm D call. Germline CDR1 reads GTSNPN; CDR2 reads SVGIG (reference sequence). V lost 2 bases and J lost 2, with 9 bases in between. The CDR3 runs to 13 residues.

V gene TRBV25-1 combines with J gene TRBJ2-5, with D perhaps TRBD1 or TRBD2 (6 bases each). The germline V gene encodes CDR1 MGHDK and CDR2 SYGVNS. V dropped 7 bases and J dropped 4 bases, with 13 bases sitting between them. The length of the CDR3 is 13 residues. In DNA form, the CDR3 reads TGTGCCAGCATTTTACCGGGGGCAGAGACCCAGTACTTC. It yields the protein CASILPGAETQYF.

The gene calls are TRBV11-2 and TRBJ2-3; the D is unclear. Trimming removed 3 bases at V and 5 bases at J, with 9 bases between. The CDR3 consists of 13 residues. CDR1 and CDR2 (germline): SGHAT, FQNNGV. The CDR3 is CASSFTPKDTQYF. The CDR3 region has the DNA TGTGCCAGCAGCTTTACCCCCAAAGATACGCAGTATTTT.

The genes are TRBV27 and TRBJ2-7, with 7 bases lining up with TRBD2. The germline V gene has CDR1 MNHEY and CDR2 SMNVEV (reference sequence). With V trimmed by 1 base and J by 3 bases, 15 bases remained unmatched. The CDR3 is 18 residues long. The CDR3 DNA sequence: TGTGCCAGCAGTTTATTGAGCGGGATCGGAGGGACCGTCTACGAGCAGTACTTC. This sequence encodes CASSLLSGIGGTVYEQYF.

This clone showed up just a few times. This chain links TRBV4-3 with TRBJ2-3, with D perhaps assigned TRBD1 or TRBD2 (5 bases each). V dropped 0 bases and J dropped 6 bases, with 10 bases sitting between them. Per the germline V gene, CDR1 is LGHNA and CDR2 is YSLEER. The CDR3 is 14 amino acids. The DNA of the CDR3 is TGCGCCAGCAGCCAAGATCCGGGGCGGGATACGCAGTATTTT. Its protein is CASSQDPGRDTQYF.

The chain recombines TRBV7-8 with TRBJ1-5, with D hard to call. Germline CDR1 reads SGHVS; CDR2 reads FQNEAQ. There are 14 residues in the CDR3. Trimming took off 2 bases at V and 5 bases at J, with 10 bases between the two ends. CDR3 amino acids: CASSLSPRDQPQHF. For the CDR3, the DNA is TGTGCCAGCAGCTTATCCCCACGGGATCAGCCCCAGCATTTT.

This clone was detected a few times. This rearrangement joins TRBV2 to TRBJ2-5; D might be TRBD2 (6 bases). CDR3 size: 13 residues. Trimming took off 7 bases at V and 2 bases at J, with 11 bases between the two ends. CDR1 is SNHLY, CDR2 FYNNEI, per germline. In DNA form, the CDR3 reads TGTGCCAGCATTCCGACTAGACAAGAGACCCAGTACTTC. Translated, it gives CASIPTRQETQYF.

This clone was picked up a small number of times. V and J are TRBV5-1 and TRBJ2-7, with 12 bases identical to TRBD2. The germline V gene encodes CDR1 SGHRS and CDR2 YFSETQ. The V and J ends lost 6 bases and 6 bases, in that order; junction bases with no gene match: 4. The CDR3 consists of 13 residues. CDR3 DNA: TGCGCCAGCACAAAGACTAGCGGGAGCGAGCAGTACTTC. Encoded protein: CASTKTSGSEQYF.

This clone was found a few times. The chain joins TRBV7-9 to TRBJ2-1, with 13 bases matching TRBD2. CDR3 size: 16 residues. V lost 0 bases, J lost 6 bases, and 2 bases stayed unmatched. The V gene's germline CDR1 is SEHNR and CDR2 FQNEAQ (reference sequence). The CDR3 region has the DNA TGTGCCAGCAGCTTAGCACTAGCGGGAGGGCCCAATGAGCAGTTCTTC. Encoded protein: CASSLALAGGPNEQFF.

The V call is TRBV7-2, the J call TRBJ2-1, with D tentatively TRBD1 (5 bases). V was clipped by 8 bases and J by 0 bases, with 8 bases between them. The CDR3 extends over 13 amino acids. Germline CDR1 and CDR2: SGHTA and FQGNSA. This CDR3 reads CASQGSSYNEQFF. CDR3 DNA: TGTGCCAGCCAGGGTTCCTCCTACAATGAGCAGTTCTTC. The full variable domain, completed using reference TRBV7-2 and TRBJ2-1, is GAGVSQSPSNKVTEKGKDVELRCDPISGHTALYWYRQSLGQGLEFLIYFQGNSAPDKSGLPSDRFSAERTGGSVSTLTIQRTQQEDSAVYLCASQGSSYNEQFFGPGTRLTVL.

This clone was seen only a few times. The V and J genes are TRBV11-2 and TRBJ2-5, with 7 bases lining up with TRBD2. Germline CDR1 reads SGHAT; CDR2 reads FQNNGV. This CDR3 region has 16 residues. Trimming cost V 3 bases and J 5 bases; bases outside gene matches: 12. The CDR3 DNA follows: TGTGCCAGCAGCTTGACACTGTCGGGAGGACGGGAGACCCAGTACTTC. As protein: CASSLTLSGGRETQYF.

This clone came up a few times. This rearrangement joins TRBV9 to TRBJ1-2; D gene uncertain. Germline assignment: CDR1 SGDLS and CDR2 YYNGEE. This CDR3 is built from 18 residues. V lost 4 bases to trimming and J lost 6 bases, with 28 bases between them. The CDR3 bases are TGTGCCAGCAGCTCTAGTAGTGATGCGTGGTCAGTCGTAGATGGCTACACCTTC. As protein: CASSSSSDAWSVVDGYTF.

The CDR3 bases are TGTGCCTGGATGGCAGGGCCCGGGACAGGCTCCTACAATGAGCAGTTCTTC. Amino acids: CAWMAGPGTGSYNEQFF. The gene calls are TRBV30 and TRBJ2-1; 8 positions match TRBD1. The CDR3 runs 17 residues. Germline V gives CDR1 GTSNPN, CDR2 SVGIG (reference sequence). Trimming took 4 bases from V and 0 from J; bases not matched to a gene: 11. The variable domain in full, with the rest retrieved from reference TRBV30 and TRBJ2-1, is SQTIHQWPATLVQPVGSPLSLECTVEGTSNPNLYWYRQAAGRGLQLLFYSVGIGQISSEVPQNLSASRPQDRQFILSSKKLLLSDSGFYLCAWMAGPGTGSYNEQFFGPGTRLTVL.

This rearrangement joins TRBV12-5 to TRBJ1-1; D ambiguous. CDR3 length: 13 residues. Trimming cost V 0 bases and J 1 base, with 3 bases left between them. Germline V gives CDR1 LGHNT, CDR2 FRNRAP. In nucleotides, the CDR3 is TGTGCTAGTGGTTTGGTCGAGAACACTGAAGCTTTCTTT. Translating gives CASGLVENTEAFF.

This clone has only a few counts. This chain uses TRBV27 with TRBJ2-5; tentatively, D is TRBD1 (5 bases). From germline, CDR1 is MNHEY and CDR2 SMNVEV (reference sequence). The CDR3 is made up of 15 amino acids. Trimming left V 1 base short and J 5 bases short, with 14 bases between. The CDR3 spells CASSLYQGRKETQYF. For the CDR3, the DNA is TGTGCCAGCAGTTTATACCAGGGTAGGAAGGAGACCCAGTACTTC.

The V gene is TRBV7-9, the J gene TRBJ2-1; tentatively, D is TRBD2 (6 bases). The CDR3 contains 17 residues. In germline, CDR1 is SEHNR, CDR2 FQNEAQ (reference sequence). Trimming removed 6 bases from V and 8 bases from J, with 26 bases in between. This chain's CDR3 is CASRKQPLGTFLDEQFF. The CDR3 bases are TGTGCCAGCAGGAAACAGCCCCTGGGGACTTTCCTCGATGAGCAGTTCTTC.